The present T cell receptor (beta chain) was sequenced within a study of low-dose radiotherapy and immunotherapy resistance in tumors. On the study more broadly: Treatment consisted of nivolumab 240 mg every two weeks and ipilimumab 1 mg/kg every six weeks, given intravenously to patients. With cycle 1 day 1 as the start, patients took oral aspirin 300 mg daily for four cycles.

Indicated time point: after trial treatment. Treatment reported: LDRT plus nivolumab, ipilimumab, low-dose cyclophosphamide and aspirin (RACIN trial). All of the donors were given nivolumab, ipilimumab, aspirin, low-dose cyclophosphamide and low-dose radiotherapy as part of RACIN, a single-arm trial. Those eligible were patients bearing advanced solid tumors lacking tumor-infiltrating lymphocytes. Comment on this clonotype: A far bigger clonotype differs at one base, so this is likely a read error.

This CDR3 is 18 amino acids long. TRAV- and TRBV-specific primers primed first-strand cDNA, covering alpha and beta chains. PCR amplification of the TCRs was performed with Phusion for 20 PCR cycles, and it relied on a constant-region primer together with a V-primer adapter. TCRdb itself ran the reads through MiXCR, one entry per CDR3 protein. The repertoire holds 35,000 to 45,000 distinct CDR3 sequences, about 25% seen once, with about a tenth in the top ten. The clonotype comes from a male donor with prostate cancer. The material was PBMCs, obtained after low-dose radiotherapy plus immunotherapy. The chain has TRBV21-1 and TRBJ1-2; TRBD1, the D gene given by the table, was not confirmed from the DNA. TRBV21-1 counts as a pseudogene. This CDR3 reads CASSPARCFGPRHYGHTF. In nucleotides, the CDR3 is TGCGCCAGCAGCCCGGCCCGATGCTTCGGCCCCCGCCACTATGGCCACACCTTC.